The clone carrying this T cell receptor (beta chain) was seen just once. What it binds is unknown. The sample originates from a study of graft-versus-host responses after intestinal transplantation. On the study more broadly: Recipients had transplants, and these were multivisceral, liver-intestinal, or isolated intestinal. Induction using anti-thymocyte globulin, followed by tacrolimus and steroids for 2 to 4 years, was given to all recipients.

Study-level findings and limits: When patients had graft-donor T cell macrochimerism, their allografts held high graft-versus-host to host-versus-graft clonal ratios. Ileal or blood samples showed some GvH clones first, and such clones were also found in recipient marrow.

TCRdb's copy holds only in-frame clones and misses some; the assay was immunoSEQ multiplex PCR. The data show more than 95,000 clones, about 90% seen once. The CDR3 runs 16 residues. V lost 6 bases and J 3 bases, leaving 19 bases between the germline ends. Germline CDR1 is SEHNR and CDR2 is FQNEAQ (reference sequence). Material: unstimulated CD4+ T cells sorted from spleen or lymph node cells, obtained before intestinal transplant. The sequence was obtained from a human donor who received an intestinal transplant. The genes are TRBV7-9 and TRBJ2-3; tentative D call: TRBD2 (5 bases). The CDR3 protein is CASRPPGIAATDTQYF. The CDR3 DNA reads TGTGCCAGCAGGCCCCCCGGGATCGCGGCGACAGATACGCAGTATTTT. Combining the CDR3 with reference TRBV7-9 and TRBJ2-3 gives the whole variable domain DTGVSQNPRHKITKRGQNVTFRCDPISEHNRLYWYRQTLGQGPEFLTYFQNEAQLEKSRLLSDRFSAERPKGSFSTLEIQRTEQGDSAMYLCASRPPGIAATDTQYFGPGTRLTVL.